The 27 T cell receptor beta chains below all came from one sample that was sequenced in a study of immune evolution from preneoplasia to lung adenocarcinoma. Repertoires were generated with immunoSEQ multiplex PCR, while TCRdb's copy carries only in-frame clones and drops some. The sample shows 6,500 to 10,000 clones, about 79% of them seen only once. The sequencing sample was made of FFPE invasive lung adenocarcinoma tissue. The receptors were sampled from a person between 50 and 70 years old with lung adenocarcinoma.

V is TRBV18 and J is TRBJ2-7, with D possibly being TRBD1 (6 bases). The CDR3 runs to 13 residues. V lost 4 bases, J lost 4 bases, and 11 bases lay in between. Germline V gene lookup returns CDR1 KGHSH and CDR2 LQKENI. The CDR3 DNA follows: TGTGCCAGCTCACTAGGACAGACTTACGAGCAGTACTTC. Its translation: CASSLGQTYEQYF.

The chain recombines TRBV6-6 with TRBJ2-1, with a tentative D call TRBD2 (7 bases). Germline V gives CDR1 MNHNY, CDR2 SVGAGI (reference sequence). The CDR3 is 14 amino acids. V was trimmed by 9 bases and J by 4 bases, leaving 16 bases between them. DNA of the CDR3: TGTGCCAGTCGTCCGGGGGGCCCGTACAATGAGCAGTTCTTC. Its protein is CASRPGGPYNEQFF.

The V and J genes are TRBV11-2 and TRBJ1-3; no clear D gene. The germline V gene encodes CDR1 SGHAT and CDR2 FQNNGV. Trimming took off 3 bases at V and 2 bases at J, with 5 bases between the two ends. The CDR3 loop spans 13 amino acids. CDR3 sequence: CASSLPAGNTIYF. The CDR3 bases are TGTGCCAGCAGCTTGCCAGCTGGAAACACCATATATTTT. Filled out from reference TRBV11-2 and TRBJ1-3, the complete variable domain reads EAGVAQSPRYKIIEKRQSVAFWCNPISGHATLYWYQQILGQGPKLLIQFQNNGVVDDSQLPKDRFSAERLKGVDSTLKIQPAKLEDSAVYLCASSLPAGNTIYFGEGSWLTVV.

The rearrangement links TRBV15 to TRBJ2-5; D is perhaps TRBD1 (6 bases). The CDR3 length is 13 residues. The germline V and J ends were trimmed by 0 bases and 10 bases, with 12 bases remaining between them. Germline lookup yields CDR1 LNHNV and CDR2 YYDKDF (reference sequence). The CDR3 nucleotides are TGTGCCACCAGCAGAGACTACGGGACACACCAGTACTTC. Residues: CATSRDYGTHQYF.

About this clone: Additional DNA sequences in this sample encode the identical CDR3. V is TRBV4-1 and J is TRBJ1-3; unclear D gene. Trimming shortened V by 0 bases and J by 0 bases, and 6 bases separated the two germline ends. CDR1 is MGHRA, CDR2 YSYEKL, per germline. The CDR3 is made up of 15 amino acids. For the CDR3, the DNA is TGCGCCAGCAGCCAAGAGGCGGACTCTGGAAACACCATATATTTT. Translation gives CASSQEADSGNTIYF.

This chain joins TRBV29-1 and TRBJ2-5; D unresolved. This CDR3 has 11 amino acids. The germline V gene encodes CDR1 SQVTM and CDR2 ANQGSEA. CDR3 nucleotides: TGCAGTGGCAGGACCCAAGAGACCCAGTACTTC. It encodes CSGRTQETQYF. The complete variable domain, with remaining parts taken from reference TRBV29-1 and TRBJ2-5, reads SAVISQKPSRDICQRGTSLTIQCQVDSQVTMMFWYRQQPGQSLTLIATANQGSEATYESGFVIDKFPISRPNLTFSTLTVSNMSPEDSSIYLCSGRTQETQYFGPGTRLLVL.

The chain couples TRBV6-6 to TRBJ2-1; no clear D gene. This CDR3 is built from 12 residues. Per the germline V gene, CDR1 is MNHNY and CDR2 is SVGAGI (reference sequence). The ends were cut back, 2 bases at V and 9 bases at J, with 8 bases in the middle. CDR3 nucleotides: TGTGCCAGCAGTTACCGAAGTAGTGAGCAGTTCTTC. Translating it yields CASSYRSSEQFF.

The CDR3 sequence: CASSLTMETQYF. In DNA form, the CDR3 reads TGTGCCAGCAGCTTAACAATGGAGACCCAGTACTTC. The chain carries TRBV7-2 and TRBJ2-5, with D uncertain. The CDR3 length is 12 residues. V gave up 2 bases and J gave up 5 bases, with 6 bases separating them. Germline CDR1 reads SGHTA; CDR2 reads FQGNSA.

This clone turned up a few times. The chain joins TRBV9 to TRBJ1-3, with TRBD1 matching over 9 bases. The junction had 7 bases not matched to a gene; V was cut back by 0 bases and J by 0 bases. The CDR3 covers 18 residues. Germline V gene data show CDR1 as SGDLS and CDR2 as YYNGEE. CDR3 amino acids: CASSVGVGTGSSGNTIYF. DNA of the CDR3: TGTGCCAGCAGCGTAGGGGTTGGGACAGGGTCCTCTGGAAACACCATATATTTT. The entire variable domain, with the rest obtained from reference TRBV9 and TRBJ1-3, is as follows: DSGVTQTPKHLITATGQRVTLRCSPRSGDLSVYWYQQSLDQGLQFLIQYYNGEERAKGNILERFSAQQFPDLHSELNLSSLELGDSALYFCASSVGVGTGSSGNTIYFGEGSWLTVV.

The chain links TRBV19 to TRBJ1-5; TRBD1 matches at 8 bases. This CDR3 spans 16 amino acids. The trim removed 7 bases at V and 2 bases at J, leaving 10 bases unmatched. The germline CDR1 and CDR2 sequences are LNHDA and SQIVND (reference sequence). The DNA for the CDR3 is TGTGCCAGTACCCCAAGGGGACAGGCCGGCAATCAGCCCCAGCATTTT. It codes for CASTPRGQAGNQPQHF.

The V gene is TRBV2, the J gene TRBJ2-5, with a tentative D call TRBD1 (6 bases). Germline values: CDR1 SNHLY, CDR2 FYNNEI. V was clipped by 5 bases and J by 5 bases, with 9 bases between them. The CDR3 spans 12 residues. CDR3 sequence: CASSFQGETQYF. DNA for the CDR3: TGTGCCAGCAGTTTCCAGGGGGAGACCCAGTACTTC.

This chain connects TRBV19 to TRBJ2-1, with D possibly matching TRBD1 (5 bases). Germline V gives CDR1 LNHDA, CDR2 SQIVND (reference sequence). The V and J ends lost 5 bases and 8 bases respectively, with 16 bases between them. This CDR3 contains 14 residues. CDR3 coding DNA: TGTGCCAGTAGTGGGGCCTTCCGGAACGATGAGCAGTTCTTC. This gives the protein CASSGAFRNDEQFF.

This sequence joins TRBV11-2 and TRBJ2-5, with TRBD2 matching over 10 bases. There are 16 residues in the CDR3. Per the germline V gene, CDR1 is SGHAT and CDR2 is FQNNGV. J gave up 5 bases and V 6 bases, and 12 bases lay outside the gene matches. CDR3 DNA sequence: TGTGCCAGCAGTGTAGAGCGGCTAGCGGGAGCGGAGACCCAGTACTTC. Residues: CASSVERLAGAETQYF.

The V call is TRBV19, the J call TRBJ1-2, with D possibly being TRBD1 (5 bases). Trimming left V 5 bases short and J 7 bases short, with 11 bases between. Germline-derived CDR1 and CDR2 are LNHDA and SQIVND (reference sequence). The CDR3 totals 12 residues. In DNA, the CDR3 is TGTGCCAGTAGTCTACGACAGATTGGCTACACCTTC. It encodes CASSLRQIGYTF.

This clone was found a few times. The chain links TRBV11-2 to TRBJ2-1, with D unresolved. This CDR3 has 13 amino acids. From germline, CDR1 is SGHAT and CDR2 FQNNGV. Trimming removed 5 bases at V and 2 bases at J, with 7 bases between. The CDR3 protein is CASSPWTYNEQFF. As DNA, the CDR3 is TGTGCCAGCAGCCCCTGGACCTACAATGAGCAGTTCTTC.

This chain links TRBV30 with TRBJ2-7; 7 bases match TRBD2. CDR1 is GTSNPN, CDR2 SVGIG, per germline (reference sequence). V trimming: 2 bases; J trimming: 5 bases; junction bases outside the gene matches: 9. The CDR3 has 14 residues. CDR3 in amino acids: CAWSQWEGANEQYF. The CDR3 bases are TGTGCCTGGAGTCAGTGGGAGGGCGCGAACGAGCAGTACTTC.

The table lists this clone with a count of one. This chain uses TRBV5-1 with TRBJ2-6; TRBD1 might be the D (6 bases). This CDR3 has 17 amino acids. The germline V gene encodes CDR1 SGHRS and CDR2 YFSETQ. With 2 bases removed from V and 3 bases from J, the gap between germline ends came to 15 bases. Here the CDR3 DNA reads TGCGCCAGCAGCTTAACAGGGCCGAGTGGTGGGGCCAACGTCCTGACTTTC. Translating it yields CASSLTGPSGGANVLTF. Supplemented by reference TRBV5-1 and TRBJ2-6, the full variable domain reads KAGVTQTPRYLIKTRGQQVTLSCSPISGHRSVSWYQQTPGQGLQFLFEYFSETQRNKGNFPGRFSGRQFSNSRSEMNVSTLELGDSALYLCASSLTGPSGGANVLTFGAGSRLTVL.

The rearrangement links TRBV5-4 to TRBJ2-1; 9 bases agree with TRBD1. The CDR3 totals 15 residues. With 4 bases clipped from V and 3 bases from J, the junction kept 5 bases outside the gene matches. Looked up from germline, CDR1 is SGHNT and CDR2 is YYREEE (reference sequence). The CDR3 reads CASSGRTGVYNEQFF. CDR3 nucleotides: TGTGCCAGCAGCGGCCGGACAGGGGTCTACAATGAGCAGTTCTTC.

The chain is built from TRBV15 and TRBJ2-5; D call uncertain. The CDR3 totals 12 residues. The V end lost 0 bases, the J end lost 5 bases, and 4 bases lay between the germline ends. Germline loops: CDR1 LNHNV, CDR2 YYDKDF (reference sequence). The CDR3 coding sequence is TGTGCCACCAGCAGAGATATGGAGACCCAGTACTTC. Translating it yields CATSRDMETQYF.

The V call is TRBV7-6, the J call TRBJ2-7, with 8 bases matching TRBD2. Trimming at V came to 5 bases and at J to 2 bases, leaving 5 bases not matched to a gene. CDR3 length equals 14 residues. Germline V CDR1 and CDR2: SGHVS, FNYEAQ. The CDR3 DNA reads TGTGCCAGCAGCCCAGCGGGAGCCACCTACGAGCAGTACTTC. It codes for CASSPAGATYEQYF.

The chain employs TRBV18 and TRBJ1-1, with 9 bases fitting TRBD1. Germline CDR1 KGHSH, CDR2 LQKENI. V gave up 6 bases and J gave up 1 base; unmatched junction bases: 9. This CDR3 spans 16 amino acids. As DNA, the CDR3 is TGTGCCAGCTCCGGGTCCGGGACAGGGTCGAACACTGAAGCTTTCTTT. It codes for CASSGSGTGSNTEAFF.

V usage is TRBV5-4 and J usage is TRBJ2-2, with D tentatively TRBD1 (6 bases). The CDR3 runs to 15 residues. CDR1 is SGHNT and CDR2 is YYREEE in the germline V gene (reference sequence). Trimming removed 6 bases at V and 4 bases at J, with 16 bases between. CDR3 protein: CASTPVTGPTGELFF. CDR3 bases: TGTGCCAGCACCCCCGTTACAGGGCCCACCGGGGAGCTGTTTTTT.

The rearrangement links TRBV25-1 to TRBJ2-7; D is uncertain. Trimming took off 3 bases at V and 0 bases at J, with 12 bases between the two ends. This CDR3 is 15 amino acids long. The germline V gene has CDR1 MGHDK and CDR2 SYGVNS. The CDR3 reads CASSERTPGSYEQYF. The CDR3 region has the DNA TGTGCCAGCAGTGAGCGGACGCCAGGCTCCTACGAGCAGTACTTC.

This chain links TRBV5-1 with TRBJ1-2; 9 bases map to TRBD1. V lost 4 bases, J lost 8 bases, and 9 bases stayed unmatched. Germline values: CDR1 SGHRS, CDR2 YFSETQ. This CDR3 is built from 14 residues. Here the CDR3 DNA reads TGCGCCAGCAGCCGACAAGGACAGGGGCAAGGCTACACCTTC. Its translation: CASSRQGQGQGYTF.

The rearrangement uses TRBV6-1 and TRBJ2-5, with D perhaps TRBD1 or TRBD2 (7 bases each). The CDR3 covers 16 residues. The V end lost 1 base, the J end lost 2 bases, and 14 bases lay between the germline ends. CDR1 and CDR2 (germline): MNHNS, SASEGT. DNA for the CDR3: TGTGCCAGCAGTGAAGTTGGCAGGGGGGGACAAGAGACCCAGTACTTC. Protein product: CASSEVGRGGQETQYF.

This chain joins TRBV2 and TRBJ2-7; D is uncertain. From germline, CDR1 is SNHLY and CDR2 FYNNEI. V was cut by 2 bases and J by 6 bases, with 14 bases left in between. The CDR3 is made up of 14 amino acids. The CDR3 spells CASSEKVARSEQYF. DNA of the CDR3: TGTGCCAGCAGTGAAAAGGTTGCTAGGAGCGAGCAGTACTTC.

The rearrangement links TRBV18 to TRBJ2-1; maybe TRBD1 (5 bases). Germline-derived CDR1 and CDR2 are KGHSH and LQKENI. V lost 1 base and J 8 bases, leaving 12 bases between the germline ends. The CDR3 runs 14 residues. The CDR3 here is CASSPRFQGYEQFF. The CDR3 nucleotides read TGTGCCAGCTCACCACGCTTCCAGGGCTATGAGCAGTTCTTC. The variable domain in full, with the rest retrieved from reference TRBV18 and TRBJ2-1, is NAGVMQNPRHLVRRRGQEARLRCSPMKGHSHVYWYRQLPEEGLKFMVYLQKENIIDESGMPKERFSAEFPKEGPSILRIQQVVRGDSAAYFCASSPRFQGYEQFFGPGTRLTVL.